The clone carrying this T cell receptor beta chain was picked up one time. Semi-nested PCR with Nested Universal Primer A followed constant-region reverse priming of full-length variable regions. TCRdb passed the 5' RACE reads through MiXCR, listing each CDR3 protein once. In the table there are approximately 23,000 distinct CDR3 sequences, around 30% of which are singletons. Germline V gene sequence: CDR1 SGHRS, CDR2 YFSETQ. There are 15 residues in the CDR3. Trimming removed 4 bases from V and 1 base from J, with 11 bases in between. Sequenced material: tumor-infiltrating naive CD4+ T cells sorted from the breast tumor. Subset in this sample: naive CD4+ T cells, CD4+CD45RA+CD25-. The TCR originated in a female donor with breast cancer. The rearrangement links TRBV5-1 to TRBJ2-2, with TRBD2 as a possible D gene (6 bases). The CDR3 loop is CASSAGGRNTGELFF. CDR3 coding DNA: TGCGCCAGCAGCGCAGGAGGGAGGAACACCGGGGAGCTGTTTTTT.